Only one count was recorded for the clone carrying this T cell receptor beta chain. Adults between roughly 18 and 90 years of age took part from 24 US areas. Cohort placement rested on clinical history that participants reported themselves. Method: immunoSEQ multiplex PCR; TCRdb's copy keeps in-frame clones and lacks some. This table has 350,000 to 400,000 clones, around 89% appearing once. These data come from a study of blood T cell repertoires in COVID-19. Study context: From the United States, Italy and Spain came samples of acute and convalescent COVID-19. The analysed material was cDNA or gDNA that came from T cells, B-cell-depleted T cells, or PBMCs.

This sequence originates from a young woman who had recovered from COVID-19. The sequencing input was PBMCs or T cells enriched from blood (not recorded which).

The CDR3 loop reads CASSTLSRGSQPQHF. The CDR3 DNA reads TGTGCCAGTAGTACCCTCTCCAGGGGAAGTCAGCCCCAGCATTTT. The chain uses TRBV19 and TRBJ1-5; tentatively, D is TRBD1 (6 bases). CDR3 length: 15 amino acids. Trimming removed 4 bases from V and 6 bases from J, with 16 bases in between. Per the germline V gene, CDR1 is LNHDA and CDR2 is SQIVND (reference sequence).